The rows below give T cell receptor beta chains drawn from one sample of a study of T cell repertoires in cytomegalovirus infection. TCRdb recomputed calls from the reads with MiXCR, one row per CDR3 protein. The sample has 180,000 or so distinct CDR3 sequences, 15% to 20% seen once. Material: CD8+ T cells from PBMCs. These receptors came from a human donor in good health (CMV status not recorded). Some clones in this sample may be carry-over from other donors' samples. The CDR3 runs from the conserved cysteine through the conserved F or W. Fields, in order: J gene, V gene, clone size, D gene, CDR3 protein, CDR3 DNA. A D gene is named only where the DNA matches it firmly. The size of a clone is reported for some rows only, either as once, few or many, or as a class for expanded clones.

TRBJ1-2 TRBV11-2 few . CASSLARIGVGYTF TGTGCCAGCAGCTTAGCTCGAATTGGGGTCGGCTACACCTTC
TRBJ2-3 TRBV12-3/TRBV12-4 . . CASSSPVRDRRSTDTQYF TGTGCCAGCAGTTCCCCGGTCAGGGACCGACGTAGCACAGATACGCAGTATTTT
TRBJ2-7 TRBV28 few TRBD2 CASSMLPGGGALNEQYF TGTGCCAGCAGTATGCTCCCCGGCGGGGGGGCTCTAAACGAGCAGTACTTC
TRBJ1-6 TRBV7-6 . . CASSSAGGNSPLHF TGTGCCAGCAGCTCCGCCGGGGGGAATTCACCCCTCCACTTT
TRBJ2-1 TRBV27 . TRBD1 CASSGTGSGRNEQFF TGTGCCAGCAGCGGGACAGGGTCCGGCCGCAATGAGCAGTTCTTC
TRBJ2-1 TRBV19 few TRBD2 CASKLLAGANNEQFF TGTGCCAGTAAATTGCTAGCGGGGGCCAACAATGAGCAGTTCTTC
TRBJ2-3 TRBV9 . TRBD1 CASSLRTGGITDTQYF TGTGCCAGCAGCCTACGGACAGGGGGAATCACAGATACGCAGTATTTT
TRBJ2-7 TRBV5-6 . . CASSWNPVGYSSYEQYF TGTGCCAGCAGCTGGAACCCCGTAGGGTATAGCTCCTACGAGCAGTACTTC
TRBJ2-5 TRBV20-1 . TRBD2 CSARVGTSDETQYF TGCAGTGCTAGAGTCGGGACTAGTGATGAGACCCAGTACTTC
TRBJ2-7 TRBV7-9 once TRBD1 CASSSTGEGGYEQYF TGTGCCAGCAGCTCCACAGGGGAAGGAGGCTACGAGCAGTACTTC
TRBJ2-2 TRBV12-5 . . CASGFGGGELFF TGTGCTAGTGGTTTCGGAGGCGGGGAGCTGTTTTTT
TRBJ2-2 TRBV7-6 . . CASSLEVGSTGELFF TGTGCCAGCAGCTTAGAGGTCGGAAGCACCGGGGAGCTGTTTTTT
TRBJ1-1 TRBV7-2 few TRBD1 CASSLRQGVNTEAFF TGTGCCAGCAGCCTAAGACAGGGCGTGAACACTGAAGCTTTCTTT
TRBJ2-5 TRBV7-9 . . CASSPIPQETQYF TGTGCCAGCAGCCCGATACCCCAAGAGACCCAGTACTTC
TRBJ1-2 TRBV27 . . CAAGVSANYGYTF TGTGCCGCTGGGGTCTCAGCTAACTATGGCTACACCTTC
TRBJ2-7 TRBV2 . TRBD2 CASTGTSVRYEQYF TGTGCCAGCACTGGGACTAGCGTTCGCTACGAGCAGTACTTC
TRBJ2-3 TRBV29-1 few . CSVGGATDTQYF TGCAGCGTTGGTGGGGCCACAGATACGCAGTATTTT
TRBJ1-4 TRBV7-6 few . CASSLGDKLPTNEKLFF TGTGCCAGCAGCTTAGGCGACAAGCTCCCAACTAATGAAAAACTGTTTTTT
TRBJ2-7 TRBV7-2 many TRBD2 CASSFTSGGYTYEQYF TGTGCCAGCAGCTTTACTAGCGGGGGTTATACCTACGAGCAGTACTTC
TRBJ1-1 TRBV19 . . CASRSGQNEAFF TGTGCCAGTAGATCGGGACAAAATGAAGCTTTCTTT
TRBJ2-7 TRBV15 medium-sized . CATSEEDSYHEQYF TGTGCCACCAGCGAGGAAGACAGCTATCACGAGCAGTACTTC
TRBJ2-3 TRBV7-9 . TRBD2 CASSSLSGASTDTQYF TGTGCCAGCAGCTCCCTCAGCGGGGCAAGCACAGATACGCAGTATTTT
TRBJ2-3 TRBV7-9 few . CASRPEVADTQYF TGTGCCAGCAGACCGGAGGTCGCAGATACGCAGTATTTT
TRBJ2-1 TRBV20-1 . . CSASTKPHNEQFF TGCAGTGCTAGTACCAAACCCCACAATGAGCAGTTCTTC
TRBJ2-1 TRBV6-2/TRBV6-3 few TRBD1 CASSYSLRDRGLDEQFF TGTGCCAGCAGTTACTCGTTGCGAGACAGGGGTCTCGATGAGCAGTTCTTC
TRBJ2-2 TRBV30 . . CAWSAFSGELFF TGTGCCTGGAGCGCCTTCTCCGGGGAGCTGTTTTTT
TRBJ2-2 TRBV20-1 . . CSAKQGITGELFF TGCAGTGCTAAACAGGGTATCACCGGGGAGCTGTTTTTT
TRBJ2-4 TRBV7-2 . TRBD2 CASSPPPGAGGRGGTKNIQYF TGTGCCAGCAGCCCCCCCCCGGGAGCGGGGGGGCGGGGCGGAACCAAAAACATTCAGTACTTC
TRBJ2-2 TRBV10-2 . . CASTPPGELFF TGCGCCAGCACTCCGCCTGGGGAGCTGTTTTTT
TRBJ1-1 TRBV20-1 few . CSAIQGEAFF TGCAGTGCTATTCAGGGTGAAGCTTTCTTT
TRBJ1-1 TRBV7-2 few . CASSPRGGGEAFF TGTGCCAGCAGTCCCCGGGGAGGGGGAGAAGCTTTCTTT
TRBJ2-3 TRBV12-3/TRBV12-4 . . CASSPAGADTQYF TGTGCCAGCAGCCCGGCCGGGGCAGATACGCAGTATTTT
TRBJ1-2 TRBV6-2/TRBV6-3 . . CASNPTTGPGDYTF TGTGCCAGCAATCCAACCACAGGTCCCGGCGACTACACCTTC
TRBJ1-3 TRBV7-9 . . CASSLDQQSSGNTIYF TGTGCCAGCAGCTTAGACCAACAGTCCTCTGGAAACACCATATATTTT
TRBJ2-3 TRBV7-6 few TRBD2 CASSLFRPSGGYGTDTQYF TGTGCCAGCAGCTTATTTCGCCCGAGCGGGGGATACGGCACAGATACGCAGTATTTT
TRBJ2-2 TRBV7-8 . TRBD1 CASSLLGQGPVELFF TGTGCCAGCAGCTTACTGGGACAGGGGCCCGTGGAGCTGTTTTTT
TRBJ2-1 TRBV7-8 few . CASSLTGTEYNEQFF TGTGCCAGCAGCTTGACCGGGACGGAGTACAATGAGCAGTTCTTC
TRBJ2-5 TRBV7-9 few TRBD1 CASSEIGQGARETQYF TGTGCCAGCAGCGAAATCGGACAGGGGGCAAGGGAGACCCAGTACTTC
TRBJ1-1 TRBV4-1 few TRBD1 CASSVSGTVNTEAFF TGCGCCAGCAGCGTATCCGGGACAGTGAACACTGAAGCTTTCTTT
TRBJ2-1 TRBV6-2/TRBV6-3 few TRBD2 CAIRASGKHNEQFF TGTGCAATCCGGGCTAGCGGGAAACACAATGAGCAGTTCTTC
TRBJ1-1 TRBV28 few TRBD1 CASRPRDRTYPNTEAFF TGTGCCAGCAGACCCCGGGACAGGACTTACCCAAACACTGAAGCTTTCTTT
TRBJ1-5 TRBV2 . . CASSEDGAMNQPQHF TGTGCCAGCAGTGAAGATGGGGCTATGAATCAGCCCCAGCATTTT
TRBJ1-4 TRBV7-9 few . CASSLGGSTNEKLFF TGTGCCAGCAGCTTAGGGGGGTCAACTAATGAAAAACTGTTTTTT
TRBJ2-7 TRBV11-2 . TRBD2 CASSFDLSSGGYEQYF TGTGCCAGCAGCTTCGATTTGTCTAGCGGGGGCTACGAGCAGTACTTC
TRBJ1-1 TRBV12-3/TRBV12-4 . . CASSPAPLRDTEAFF TGTGCCAGCAGTCCTGCTCCCCTGAGGGACACTGAAGCTTTCTTT
TRBJ2-7 TRBV6-2/TRBV6-3 . . CASSYRAVIYEQYF TGTGCCAGCAGTTACCGGGCAGTCATCTACGAGCAGTACTTC
TRBJ1-1 TRBV6-5 few . CASRPRGGNTEAFF TGTGCCAGCAGGCCGCGCGGGGGGAACACTGAAGCTTTCTTT
TRBJ1-5 TRBV28 . . CASSPGRGNQPQHF TGTGCCAGCAGCCCCGGGCGGGGCAATCAGCCCCAGCATTTT
TRBJ1-1 TRBV6-2/TRBV6-3 . TRBD1 CASSYSRGRSMNTEAFF TGTGCCAGCAGTTACTCCAGGGGGCGGTCTATGAACACTGAAGCTTTCTTT
TRBJ2-7 TRBV12-3/TRBV12-4 . . CASREGSYEQYF TGTGCCAGCAGGGAGGGGTCCTACGAGCAGTACTTC
TRBJ1-1 TRBV4-3 . TRBD1 CASSLDRGLKAEAFF TGCGCCAGCAGCCTCGACAGGGGGTTAAAGGCTGAAGCTTTCTTT
TRBJ2-6 TRBV6-1 few . CASRPRGPSGANVLTF TGTGCCAGCAGACCGAGAGGACCCTCTGGGGCCAACGTCCTGACTTTC
TRBJ2-1 TRBV20-1 . . CSAESFFGDPTYNEQFF TGCAGTGCTGAGTCATTTTTCGGGGACCCTACCTACAATGAGCAGTTCTTC